This T cell receptor beta chain was recorded in a study of T cell changes during pregnancy in multiple sclerosis. The CDR3 has 15 residues. V lost 1 base, J lost 4 bases, and 13 bases lay in between. Germline values: CDR1 SGHTA, CDR2 FQGNSA. This table comes from immunoSEQ multiplex PCR, and its TCRdb copy is limited to in-frame clones, with some not included. Of 80,000 to 130,000 clones in the sample, approximately 94% are singletons; the top ten hold approximately 1.2%. This receptor was taken from a female donor with multiple sclerosis, enrolled in a pregnancy study. The chain couples TRBV7-2 to TRBJ1-2; D may be TRBD1 (6 bases). The sample in question was peripheral blood, obtained in the second trimester of pregnancy. The CDR3 sequence: CASSLVSKGVYGYTF. The CDR3 DNA sequence: TGTGCCAGCAGCTTAGTCTCCAAGGGGGTCTATGGCTACACCTTC. The whole variable domain, remainder taken from reference TRBV7-2 and TRBJ1-2, is GAGVSQSPSNKVTEKGKDVELRCDPISGHTALYWYRQSLGQGLEFLIYFQGNSAPDKSGLPSDRFSAERTGGSVSTLTIQRTQQEDSAVYLCASSLVSKGVYGYTFGSGTRLTVV.